This entry features one T cell receptor (beta chain) sequence. This clone was detected a few times. The specificity of this receptor is unknown. No base-level quality is on record; no much larger clone is a single base apart. This specimen comes from a study of cytomegalovirus exposure and HLA in healthy donors (dated by TCRdb to the late 2010s). Context from the whole study: An earlier analysis of roughly 630 of the donors reported 250 to 350 Gb of sequence data and 100 million to 140 million unique TCR beta sequences from 150 million to 200 million T cells. Roughly 300 gigabases of sequencing data and 75 million to 85 million unique TCR sequences made up an early release that covered some 640 HLA-typed donors. Among the roughly 400 genotyped donors, approximately 82% belonged to the genetic ancestry cluster associated with self-reported Caucasian donors. The study aimed to test whether cataloging public T cell receptors could reveal signatures of past pathogen exposure. The study profiled the T cell repertoires of 666 subjects by immunosequencing and related them to cytomegalovirus serostatus. Along with the roughly 610-subject first cohort, a separate validation cohort of over a hundred different subjects was used. The study combined high-throughput TCR immunosequencing, statistical association of individual TCRs with disease status, and machine learning to predict cytomegalovirus infection status. In a later analysis, previously published TCR beta repertoires from fewer than 750 donors were re-analyzed and high-resolution HLA genotyping was added so that TCR occurrence patterns could be studied. The later analysis used no new phenotypic data to find candidate immune exposures, relying instead on TCR beta sequences and their occurrence across donors. To decide whether each TCR beta V gene segment behaved as functional or pseudogenic, an earlier analysis of some 540 of the donors relied on high-throughput TCR beta sequencing. Alongside the repertoire data, information on donor age, sex, ethnicity and CMV serostatus was compiled. A later genetic analysis took genome-wide SNP genotypes for about three fifths of the 666 donors and used that subset as a discovery cohort. All discovery cohort repertoires had been generated on a single sequencing platform. HLA typing included class I and class II loci at four-digit resolution. The number of donors typed differed by locus, with about 620-630 for A, B, C, DRB1 and DQB1, 522 for DQA1, about 610 for DPA1, and under 490 for DPB1. Roughly five DR-DQ haplotypes were handled as single units for association and clustering because linkage in the cohort was strong. Among around 400 genotyped donors of the cohort, an average of about 220,000 unique TCR beta nucleotide sequences was sequenced per donor, of which about 18% were non-productive. Points the paper makes about the study in general: The authors suggested that the approach could potentially be generalized to other disease states and immunological phenotypes. A group of highly shared sequence variants was considered likely to be a technical artifact of the sequencing pipeline. In a later genetic analysis, a missense DCLRE1C variant was associated with V-gene and J-gene trimming of TCR beta chains, and the association was replicated in an independent cohort. A total of 164 TCR beta chains were listed by the study as associated with cytomegalovirus. According to a later genetic analysis, donors in an Asian-associated ancestry cluster had fewer N-insertions in productive TCRs than the roughly 700-donor mean. Presence/absence analyses assumed roughly uniform sequencing depth across donors, an assumption that may not hold. A further reported finding was that TCR beta sequences accurately predicted the HLA-A and HLA-B alleles for most subjects in the first cohort. A later analysis found that TCR association rates varied across HLA loci, with DRB1 alleles showing the most associated TCRs and HLA-C alleles the fewest. Broadly in line with IMGT annotations, most TCR beta V segments showed up in productive rearrangements about 90% or about 30% of the time in an earlier analysis of 450 to 600 of the donors. Correlated functional status among segregating V segments might reflect linkage disequilibrium, but an unknown experimental factor could not be ruled out. Assigning TCR associations to individual alleles was difficult when HLA alleles, especially DR and DQ, strongly co-occurred. According to a later analysis, parvovirus B19, influenza, CMV and Epstein-Barr virus appeared linked to several top co-occurrence clusters. A later analysis found that HLA-associated TCR beta chains were more clonally expanded and had lower generation probabilities than equally common non-associated chains. While some public TCRs were present in many individuals, most TCR sequences turned up only very rarely across donors. For the cohort, immune exposure information was limited to CMV serostatus. At a false discovery rate of 0.05, a later analysis linked approximately 18,000 TCR beta sequences to specific HLA alleles. Cytomegalovirus status was reported to be diagnosed by the classifier with high specificity and sensitivity in both the original and validation cohorts. This cohort had only TCR beta chains sequenced, and the lack of alpha or paired-chain data limited which features could be detected. Roughly 15 rarely observed V segments, including chromosome 9 orphons, were excluded from the earlier analysis of a few hundred of the donors because counts were too low. Some IMGT-functional V segments, including TRBV6-2 and TRBV6-3, could not be distinguished by the 87-base-pair reads and were therefore excluded. Because some donors lacked HLA typing at each locus, the association tests relied only on the typed subset. Three of the identified cytomegalovirus-associated TCR beta chains were confirmed in vitro to be specific for cytomegalovirus antigens. A later analysis found that most CMV-associated TCR beta chains appeared HLA-restricted, with HLA associations seemingly driven largely by CMV exposure.

The cohort comprised some 730 healthy bone marrow donors. At the time of sampling, all cohort members were nominally healthy, though unrecorded immune exposures were likely present. The donor tested CMV seronegative and was one of the 352 seronegative cohort members. Each donor provided a peripheral blood sample, and peripheral blood mononuclear cells were used for TCR beta sequencing. The Qiagen DNeasy Blood Extraction Kit was used to extract genomic DNA from the blood cell samples. As encoded in the germline V gene (reference sequence), CDR1 is MNHEY while CDR2 is SMNVEV. There are 16 amino acids in the CDR3, from cysteine to phenylalanine inclusive. Only the CDR3 DNA is retained, 48 bases long and in frame from the first base. The trim is 4 bases for V and 8 bases for J, with a gap of 18 bases between the germline ends. The library was produced with the immunoSEQ multiplex PCR assay. A mixture of 60 forward primers for TCR Vbeta segments and 13 reverse primers for TCR Jbeta segments was used in the multiplex PCR. The CDR3 region of rearranged TCR beta genes was amplified from genomic DNA by a multiplex PCR assay. On the Illumina HiSeq System, the amplified TCR beta libraries were sequenced as 87-base-pair reads. The original methods were these. A later analysis tallied 80 million to 95 million unique TCR beta chains across the 666 repertoires, and around 12 million of those chains were shared by two or more donors. A nearest-neighbor algorithm error-corrected the raw reads and collapsed the reads into unique sequences, merging closely related sequences to remove PCR and sequencing errors. V, D and J gene segments were assigned by aligning CDR3 sequences to IMGT reference sequences. For a sequence to be retained, a match of at least six nucleotides was required to both a V gene segment and a J gene segment. Rearrangements were called productive when the CDR3 lacked stop codons and stayed in frame with V and J; all others were non-productive. Following IMGT convention, CDR3 was defined as the stretch from the second conserved V-encoded cysteine up to the conserved J-encoded phenylalanine. Sequences without an unambiguous match to a single V gene segment were excluded from the earlier analysis of 450 to 750 of the donors. An earlier analysis of approximately 590 of the donors classified V segments as functional when productive rearrangements were above 56.7% and as segregating when the standard deviation between donors was above 5%. To diagnose cytomegalovirus status from the catalog of TCR beta chain sequences, a statistical classification framework was built. In a later analysis, V and J genes were assigned by comparing TCR nucleotide sequences against IMGT/GENE-DB human TR gene sequences. In a later analysis, CDR3 sequences and most-parsimonious VDJ recombination scenarios were assigned using the TCRdist pipeline. In a later analysis, every TCR beta chain was defined by the combination of its CDR3 amino acid sequence and its V-gene family, and reads without a unique V-gene family were dropped. In a later analysis, fewer than 600 highly shared, low-generation-probability nucleotide sequences were removed to address suspected cross-contamination and a sequencing artifact. In a later analysis, a clonal expansion index for each public chain was calculated from normalized within-repertoire ranks of inferred template counts. A later analysis computed generation probabilities with a VDJ recombination model fitted to out-of-frame rearrangements, and checked the results against IGoR. Hypergeometric tests were used in a later analysis to score TCR-TCR, TCR-HLA and TCR-CMV co-occurrence, with a repertoire-size bias correction applied to the TCR pairs. In a later analysis, false discovery rates were estimated by permuting HLA or CMV assignments 20 times. In a later analysis, co-occurring TCRs were grouped with DBSCAN, and TCRdist sequence similarity was added when clustering was performed within HLA-allele-positive subsets. Repertoires with fewer than 30,000 or more than 120,000 public chains were left out of co-occurrence clustering, as were four to six repertoires with anomalous nucleotide sharing. TCRdb carries this immuneACCESS record with in-frame sequences only. Its versions omit some clonotypes, under half of them owing to an unresolved V gene in the studies checked, with the rest unexplained. That table gives V, J and clone size, and the DNA gave D and trimming. This sample has about 160,000 clones in its table, and roughly 78% of those were observed once. The top ten clones comprise about 2.2% of the sample.

The specimen was PBMCs. This receptor chain uses TRBV27 and TRBJ1-6, with no confident D gene call. This receptor was identified in a man aged 35 to 55 in good health and CMV-seronegative. The CDR3 amino acid sequence is: CASSSSREAHYSPLHF. The nucleotide sequence reads as follows: TGTGCCAGCAGTTCCTCCCGGGAGGCCCATTATTCACCCCTCCACTTT.